The rows below give T cell receptor beta chains drawn from one sample of a study of T cell responses to AZD1222 COVID-19 vaccine. Profiling relied on immunoSEQ multiplex PCR, and the TCRdb table lists in-frame clones only, not all of them. The data contain 130,000 or so clones, 92% of them seen just once; the ten biggest clones take up 0.9% to 1.2%. The input for sequencing was peripheral blood, taken on day 0 of AZD1222 vaccination. The receptors were sampled from an adult in good health. The CDR3 runs from the conserved cysteine through the conserved F or W. The order of the fields is clone size, V gene, D gene, J gene, CDR3 DNA, CDR3 protein. A D gene is named only where the DNA matches it firmly. For some rows the clone size is stated as once, few or many, or as a class when expanded; others skip it.

NA	TRBV19	NA	TRBJ1-3	TGTGCCAGTAGTGTGGACGGGTTACCCTCTGGAAACACCATATATTTT	CASSVDGLPSGNTIYF
NA	TRBV28	TRBD2	TRBJ2-6	TGTGCCAGCAGTTTCTTGATCCTAGCGGGCCATTCTGGGGCCAACGTCCTGACTTTC	CASSFLILAGHSGANVLTF
NA	TRBV24-1	NA	TRBJ2-1	TGTGCCACCAGTGATTTGCATATGTTCCGGGCGGTCTCCTCCTACAATGAGCAGTTCTTC	CATSDLHMFRAVSSYNEQFF
NA	TRBV5-4	NA	TRBJ1-1	TGTGCCAGCAGCTTAGAGGGATCGAGGAACACTGAAGCTTTCTTT	CASSLEGSRNTEAFF
once	TRBV11-3	NA	TRBJ1-3	TGTGCCAGCAGCTCGACCGCTGGAAACACCATATATTTT	CASSSTAGNTIYF
once	TRBV7-8	TRBD1	TRBJ2-5	TGTGCCAGCAGCTGGATACGGGACAGAGCCCAAGAGACCCAGTACTTC	CASSWIRDRAQETQYF
NA	TRBV28	NA	TRBJ2-1	TGTGCCAGCAGTAGCCGGAGGAGCGGCCTTTACAATGAGCAGTTCTTC	CASSSRRSGLYNEQFF
NA	TRBV6-5	NA	TRBJ1-2	TGTGCCAGCAGCAAGGCGCTCACAGCGACATATGGCTACACCTTC	CASSKALTATYGYTF
NA	TRBV5-4	NA	TRBJ2-3	TGTGCCAGCAGCACGGGGCCCACAGATACGCAGTATTTT	CASSTGPTDTQYF
NA	TRBV14	NA	TRBJ1-2	TGTGCCAGCAGCCAAGGGGCCAGCGTAATGAACTATGGCTACACCTTC	CASSQGASVMNYGYTF